This TCR beta chain stems from a study of T cells in Graves' hyperthyroidism and ophthalmopathy. The CDR3 has 14 residues. Trimming took 5 bases from V and 8 from J, leaving 16 bases between them. Germline values: CDR1 SGHTA, CDR2 FQGNSA. Amplification yielded TCR beta CDR3 regions, with RNA transcripts as the source. Using the HTBI primer set, a first-round RT-PCR was run on the TCR CDR3. MiXCR, run by TCRdb on the multiplex PCR reads, gives a single entry per CDR3 protein. The table includes 490,000 or so distinct CDR3 sequences, just under 20% detected once. The chain joins TRBV7-2 to TRBJ2-1; D is uncertain. The sequence came from a man aged 35 to 55 with Graves' ophthalmopathy. Sample: blood. The CDR3 spells CASSREFEADEQFF. CDR3 nucleotide sequence: TGTGCCAGCAGCCGAGAATTTGAAGCAGATGAGCAGTTCTTC.